This T cell receptor beta chain appears in the sequencing data of a study of blood T cell repertoires in COVID-19. Germline values: CDR1 SGHDT, CDR2 YYEEEE. CDR3 length: 14 residues. V shed 0 bases and J shed 4 bases, with 10 bases lying between them. The method was immunoSEQ multiplex PCR; TCRdb's version includes in-frame clones alone and lacks a portion of them. This sample has about 170,000 clones, with about nine tenths found just once. This clone was seen only a few times. J is TRBJ1-2 and V is TRBV5-6, with no clear D. This TCR derives from a woman aged 55-70 years with COVID-19, enrolled during active disease. The sequencing input was peripheral blood. The CDR3 reads CASSLGQNLYGYTF. Written as DNA, the CDR3 is TGTGCCAGCAGCTTGGGGCAGAACCTCTATGGCTACACCTTC.